Listed here are 8 T cell receptor beta chains from one sample, sequenced in a study of cytomegalovirus exposure and HLA in healthy donors. Primers: 60 Vbeta forward and 13 Jbeta reverse. Libraries were prepared by immunoSEQ multiplex PCR; TCRdb keeps only in-frame clonotypes and omits some of them. The sample lists around 110,000 clones; over 70% were seen once. The source material was PBMCs. The source of these receptors is a male donor in good health and CMV-seropositive.

The chain employs TRBV5-1 and TRBJ1-1; D unclear. V was shortened by 7 bases and J by 1 base, with 5 bases between the two germline ends. Germline V gives CDR1 SGHRS, CDR2 YFSETQ. The CDR3 is 11 residues long. In DNA, the CDR3 is TGCGCCAGCCACGGGAACACTGAAGCTTTCTTT. It yields the protein CASHGNTEAFF.

The chain employs TRBV21-1 and TRBJ2-7; the D segment call TRBD2 is taken from the table without a DNA check. TRBV21-1 is listed as a pseudogene. The CDR3 consists of 15 residues. In DNA, the CDR3 is TGTGCCAGCAGTGGGTGCGACTACCTCGTGTACGAGCAGTACTTC. The encoded protein is CASSGCDYLVYEQYF.

This clone was detected a few times. The chain is built from TRBV5-4 and TRBJ1-2; maybe TRBD1 (6 bases). The V gene's germline CDR1 is SGHNT and CDR2 YYREEE (reference sequence). V shed 0 bases and J shed 8 bases, with 17 bases lying between them. The CDR3 contains 15 residues. The CDR3 DNA reads TGTGCCAGCAGCTTGGACCAGGCTCGTGGGGGCGGCTACACCTTC. Its translation: CASSLDQARGGGYTF.

This chain joins TRBV7-9 and TRBJ1-2; 10 bases map to TRBD1. This CDR3 has 14 residues. The ends lost 5 bases at V and 5 bases at J; junction bases unmatched: 5. Per the germline V gene, CDR1 is SEHNR and CDR2 is FQNEAQ (reference sequence). CDR3 in amino acids: CASSPGQGWYGYTF. In DNA, the CDR3 is TGTGCCAGCAGCCCGGGACAGGGGTGGTATGGCTACACCTTC. The variable domain in full, completed from reference TRBV7-9 and TRBJ1-2, reads DTGVSQNPRHKITKRGQNVTFRCDPISEHNRLYWYRQTLGQGPEFLTYFQNEAQLEKSRLLSDRFSAERPKGSFSTLEIQRTEQGDSAMYLCASSPGQGWYGYTFGSGTRLTVV.

The chain combines TRBV7-3 with TRBJ2-7; 7 nucleotides match TRBD1. From germline, CDR1 is SGHTA and CDR2 FQGTGA. The CDR3 has 15 amino acids. Unmatched junction bases numbered 4, after V lost 2 bases and J lost 0 bases. In DNA, the CDR3 is TGTGCCAGCAGCTTAGCGACAGGGAGCTCCTACGAGCAGTACTTC. It specifies CASSLATGSSYEQYF. Together with reference TRBV7-3 and TRBJ2-7, the CDR3 gives the full variable domain: GAGVSQTPSNKVTEKGKYVELRCDPISGHTALYWYRQSLGQGPEFLIYFQGTGAADDSGLPNDRFFAVRPEGSVSTLKIQRTERGDSAVYLCASSLATGSSYEQYFGPGTRLTVT.

The V gene is TRBV29-1, the J gene TRBJ2-7; TRBD2 matches at 10 bases. The CDR3 runs to 12 residues. Germline V CDR1 and CDR2: SQVTM, ANQGSEA. Losses at the gene ends were 7 bases for V and 2 bases for J; bases not matched to a gene: 2. CDR3 in DNA: TGCAGCGCTGGACTAGCGGCCTACGAGCAGTACTTC. Residues: CSAGLAAYEQYF.

Only one count was recorded for this clone. The chain couples TRBV4-3 to TRBJ1-6; D unresolved. Per germline, CDR1 LGHNA and CDR2 YSLEER. This CDR3 has 21 amino acids. Trimming removed 3 bases from V and 2 bases from J, with 26 bases in between. The CDR3 nucleotides are TGCGCCAGCAGCCAGGGAAGAGTGGGAGTTGAGTTAGGCACCTATAATTCACCCCTCCACTTT. This translates into CASSQGRVGVELGTYNSPLHF.

This sequence joins TRBV28 and TRBJ1-2, with D uncertain. Germline CDR1 reads MDHEN; CDR2 reads SYDVKM. V shed 7 bases and J shed 8 bases, with 11 bases lying between them. The CDR3 is made up of 11 amino acids. CDR3 residues: CASTYSEGYTF. CDR3 DNA sequence: TGTGCCAGCACCTACAGTGAGGGCTACACCTTC.